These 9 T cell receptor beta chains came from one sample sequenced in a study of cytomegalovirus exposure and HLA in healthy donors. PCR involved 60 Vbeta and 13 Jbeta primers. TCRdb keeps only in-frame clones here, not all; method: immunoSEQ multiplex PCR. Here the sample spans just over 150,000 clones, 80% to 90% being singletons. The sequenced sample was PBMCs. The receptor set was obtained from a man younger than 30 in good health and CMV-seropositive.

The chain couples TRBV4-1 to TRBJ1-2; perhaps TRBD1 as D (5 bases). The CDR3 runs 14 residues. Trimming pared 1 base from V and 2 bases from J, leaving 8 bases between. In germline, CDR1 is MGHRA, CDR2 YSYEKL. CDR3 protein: CASSQGGGNYGYTF. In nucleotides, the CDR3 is TGCGCCAGCAGCCAAGGGGGGGGGAACTATGGCTACACCTTC.

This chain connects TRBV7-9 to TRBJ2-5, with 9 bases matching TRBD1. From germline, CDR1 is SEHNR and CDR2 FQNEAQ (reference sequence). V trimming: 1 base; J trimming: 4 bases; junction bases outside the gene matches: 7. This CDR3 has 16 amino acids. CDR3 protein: CASSLGTGAKVETQYF. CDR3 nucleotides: TGTGCCAGCAGCTTAGGGACAGGGGCGAAGGTAGAGACCCAGTACTTC.

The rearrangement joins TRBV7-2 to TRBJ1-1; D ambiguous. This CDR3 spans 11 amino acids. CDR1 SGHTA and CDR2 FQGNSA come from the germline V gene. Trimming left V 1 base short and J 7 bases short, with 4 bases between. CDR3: CASSLVYEAFF. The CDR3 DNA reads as TGTGCCAGCAGCTTAGTTTATGAAGCTTTCTTT.

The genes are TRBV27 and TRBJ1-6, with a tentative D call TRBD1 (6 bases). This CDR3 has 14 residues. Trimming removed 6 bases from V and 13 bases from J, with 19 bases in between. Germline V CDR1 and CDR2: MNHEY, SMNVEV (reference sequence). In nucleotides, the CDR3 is TGTGCCAGCAGGCAAAATACAGGGATGGGGCCCCTCCACTTT. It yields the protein CASRQNTGMGPLHF.

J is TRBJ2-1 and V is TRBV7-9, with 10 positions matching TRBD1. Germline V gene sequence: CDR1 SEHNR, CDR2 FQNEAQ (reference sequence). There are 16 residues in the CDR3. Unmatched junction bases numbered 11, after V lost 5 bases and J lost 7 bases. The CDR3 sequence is CASSKGAGQGLNEQFF. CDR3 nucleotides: TGTGCCAGCAGCAAAGGGGCGGGACAGGGGCTAAATGAGCAGTTCTTC.

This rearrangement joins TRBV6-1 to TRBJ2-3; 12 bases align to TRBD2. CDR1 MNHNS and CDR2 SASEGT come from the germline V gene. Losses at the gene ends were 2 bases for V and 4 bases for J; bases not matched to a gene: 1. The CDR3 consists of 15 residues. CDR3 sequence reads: CASSELAGGPDTQYF. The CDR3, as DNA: TGTGCCAGCAGTGAACTAGCGGGGGGGCCAGATACGCAGTATTTT.

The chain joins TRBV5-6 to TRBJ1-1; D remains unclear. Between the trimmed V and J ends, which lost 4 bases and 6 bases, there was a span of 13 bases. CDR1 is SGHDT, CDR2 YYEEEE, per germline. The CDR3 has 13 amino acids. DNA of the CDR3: TGTGCCAGCAGCGACACATACGACGCTGAAGCTTTCTTT. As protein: CASSDTYDAEAFF.

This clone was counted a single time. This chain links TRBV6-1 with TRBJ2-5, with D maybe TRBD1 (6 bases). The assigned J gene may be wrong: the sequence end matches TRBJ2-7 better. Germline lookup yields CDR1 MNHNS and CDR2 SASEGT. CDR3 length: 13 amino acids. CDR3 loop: CARTRDKPYEQYF. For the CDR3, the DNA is TGTGCCAGAACCCGGGACAAGCCCTACGAGCAGTACTTC.

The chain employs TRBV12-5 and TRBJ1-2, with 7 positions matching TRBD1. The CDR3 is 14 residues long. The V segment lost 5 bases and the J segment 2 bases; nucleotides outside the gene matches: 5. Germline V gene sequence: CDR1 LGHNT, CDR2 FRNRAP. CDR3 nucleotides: TGTGCTAGTGGTCCCGGGGACAGAAACTATGGCTACACCTTC. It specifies CASGPGDRNYGYTF. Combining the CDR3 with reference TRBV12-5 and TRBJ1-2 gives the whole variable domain DARVTQTPRHKVTEMGQEVTMRCQPILGHNTVFWYRQTMMQGLELLAYFRNRAPLDDSGMPKDRFSAEMPDATLATLKIQPSEPRDSAVYFCASGPGDRNYGYTFGSGTRLTVV.